These 8 T cell receptor beta chains were all obtained from the same sample, sequenced in a study of shared clonotypes between healthy human individuals. Cells designated naive CD8 were CD45RO-negative and were positively selected for CCR7, with terminally differentiated effector memory CD45RA+ cells excluded. Clones were read by immunoSEQ multiplex PCR, and TCRdb kept only the in-frame ones, dropping some. The sample has about 2 million clones, around 96% seen once; the top ten hold about 1.1%. Specimen: naive CD8+ T cells sorted from blood. Receptors originate from a man between 18 and 29 years old in good health.

V is TRBV29-1 and J is TRBJ2-2; 7 positions match TRBD2. The length of the CDR3 is 17 residues. The junction had 14 bases not matched to a gene; V was cut back by 5 bases and J by 2 bases. CDR1 and CDR2 from the germline V gene are SQVTM and ANQGSEA. This CDR3 reads CSVRAGLGEPNTGELFF. The CDR3 nucleotides are TGCAGCGTTAGGGCTGGACTAGGGGAGCCTAACACCGGGGAGCTGTTTTTT.

The chain uses TRBV7-9 and TRBJ2-5; 9 bases are a match to TRBD1. CDR3 size: 15 residues. V lost 5 bases, J lost 4 bases, and 8 bases stayed unmatched. The V gene's germline CDR1 is SEHNR and CDR2 FQNEAQ (reference sequence). CDR3 amino acids: CASSLWTGVGETQYF. The CDR3 DNA reads as TGTGCCAGCAGCCTCTGGACAGGGGTGGGAGAGACCCAGTACTTC.

V is TRBV13 and J is TRBJ1-2; 10 nucleotides agree with TRBD1. This CDR3 spans 17 amino acids. Germline loops: CDR1 PRHDT, CDR2 FYEKMQ (reference sequence). Trimming took 4 bases from V and 4 from J; bases not matched to a gene: 12. CDR3 sequence (DNA): TGTGCCAGCAGCTCCCTGACAGGGGGCGAGGATAGCTATGGCTACACCTTC. Amino acid sequence: CASSSLTGGEDSYGYTF.

This clone showed up just once. This chain joins TRBV9 and TRBJ2-5; 8 bases are shared with TRBD2. Losses at the gene ends were 3 bases for V and 4 bases for J; bases not matched to a gene: 8. CDR1 is SGDLS, CDR2 YYNGEE, per germline. This CDR3 contains 15 residues. CDR3 coding DNA: TGTGCCAGCAGCGCTACCAGCGGGGGCGGAGAGACCCAGTACTTC. Protein product: CASSATSGGGETQYF.

The chain joins TRBV19 to TRBJ2-5; no clear D gene. The CDR3 sequence is 13 residues long. V was cut by 7 bases and J by 3 bases, with 12 bases left in between. Germline CDR1 is LNHDA and CDR2 is SQIVND (reference sequence). CDR3 loop: CASNMDGEETQYF. CDR3 nucleotides: TGTGCCAGTAATATGGACGGTGAAGAGACCCAGTACTTC.

In the case of this clone: The same CDR3 is also encoded by other DNA sequences in this sample. The chain employs TRBV30 and TRBJ1-5, with 9 bases lining up with TRBD1. The germline gives CDR1 GTSNPN, CDR2 SVGIG (reference sequence). The V gene end was trimmed by 5 bases and the J gene end by 4 bases; junction bases not matched to a gene: 6. The CDR3 runs to 14 residues. In DNA, the CDR3 is TGTGCCTGGTCCCCCGGACAGGGGAATCAGCCCCAGCATTTT. Residues: CAWSPGQGNQPQHF.

The chain is built from TRBV30 and TRBJ1-1; the match to TRBD1 covers 7 bases. The V segment lost 0 bases and the J segment 5 bases; nucleotides outside the gene matches: 9. The CDR3 is 15 amino acids. CDR1 and CDR2 from the germline V gene are GTSNPN and SVGIG (reference sequence). This chain's CDR3 is CAWSVPPRGPTEAFF. As DNA, the CDR3 is TGTGCCTGGAGTGTACCCCCAAGGGGGCCTACTGAAGCTTTCTTT.

The gene calls are TRBV6-5 and TRBJ2-2; D uncertain. The germline V and J ends were trimmed by 2 bases and 3 bases, with 10 bases remaining between them. Germline-derived CDR1 and CDR2 are MNHEY and SVGAGI. The CDR3 sequence is 15 residues long. CDR3 region: CASSYAVDDTGELFF. The DNA of the CDR3 is TGTGCCAGCAGTTACGCGGTGGATGACACCGGGGAGCTGTTTTTT.